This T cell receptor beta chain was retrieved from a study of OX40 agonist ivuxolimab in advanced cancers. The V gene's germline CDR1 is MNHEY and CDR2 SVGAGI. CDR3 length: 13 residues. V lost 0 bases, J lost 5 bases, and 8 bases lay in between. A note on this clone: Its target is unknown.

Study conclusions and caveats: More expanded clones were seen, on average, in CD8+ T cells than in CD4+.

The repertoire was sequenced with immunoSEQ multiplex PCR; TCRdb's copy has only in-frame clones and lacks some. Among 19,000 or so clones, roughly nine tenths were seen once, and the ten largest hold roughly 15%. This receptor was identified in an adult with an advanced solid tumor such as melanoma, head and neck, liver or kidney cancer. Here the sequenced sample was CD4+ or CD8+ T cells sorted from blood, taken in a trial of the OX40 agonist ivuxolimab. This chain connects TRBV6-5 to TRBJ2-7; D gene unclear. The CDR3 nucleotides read TGTGCCAGCAGTTACTCGGGGTTCAACGAGCAGTACTTC. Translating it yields CASSYSGFNEQYF.